Following are 16 T cell receptor beta chains from one sample sequenced in a study of TIL therapy for anti-PD-1-resistant metastatic lung cancer. The libraries were made with immunoSEQ v3. Sequenced by immunoSEQ multiplex PCR; TCRdb stores in-frame clones only, minus some. The table lists roughly 60,000 clones, roughly 91% of them singletons, with approximately 2.4% in the top ten. Time point noted: pre-treatment sample, taken before nivolumab and TIL therapy. The input for sequencing was blood, taken at baseline. The receptors were gathered from a person between 25 and 80 years old with non-small cell lung cancer.

This chain links TRBV25-1 with TRBJ2-3; D ambiguous. The CDR3 is 13 amino acids. CDR1 is MGHDK and CDR2 is SYGVNS in the germline V gene. The V end was cut by 7 bases, the J end by 0 bases, with 8 bases between. CDR3 coding DNA: TGTGCCAGCAAATCACGGAGCACAGATACGCAGTATTTT. Translated: CASKSRSTDTQYF.

J is TRBJ2-5 and V is TRBV13, with D possibly TRBD2 on 6 matching bases. This CDR3 spans 13 amino acids. V lost 3 bases and J 5 bases, leaving 10 bases between the germline ends. Looked up from germline, CDR1 is PRHDT and CDR2 is FYEKMQ (reference sequence). This chain's CDR3 is CASSFIGRETQYF. DNA for the CDR3: TGTGCCAGCAGCTTTATTGGGAGGGAGACCCAGTACTTC. The variable domain in full, with the rest retrieved from reference TRBV13 and TRBJ2-5, is AAGVIQSPRHLIKEKRETATLKCYPIPRHDTVYWYQQGPGQDPQFLISFYEKMQSDKGSIPDRFSAQQFSDYHSELNMSSLELGDSALYFCASSFIGRETQYFGPGTRLLVL.

The chain has TRBV6-5 and TRBJ1-5; the D gene is possibly TRBD1 (6 bases). The ends were cut back, 2 bases at V and 9 bases at J, with 17 bases in the middle. Germline CDR1 reads MNHEY; CDR2 reads SVGAGI. The CDR3 totals 15 residues. CDR3 protein: CASSYDGRGSGPQHF. CDR3 bases: TGTGCCAGCAGTTACGACGGCAGGGGAAGTGGGCCCCAGCATTTT.

The V call is TRBV5-6, the J call TRBJ2-5; 7 nucleotides line up with TRBD1. The V segment lost 4 bases and the J segment 2 bases; nucleotides outside the gene matches: 2. The CDR3 sequence is 13 residues long. Looked up from germline, CDR1 is SGHDT and CDR2 is YYEEEE. The CDR3 sequence is CASSEGQQETQYF. The CDR3 DNA follows: TGTGCCAGCAGCGAGGGACAGCAAGAGACCCAGTACTTC. The complete variable domain, with remaining parts taken from reference TRBV5-6 and TRBJ2-5, reads DAGVTQSPTHLIKTRGQQVTLRCSPKSGHDTVSWYQQALGQGPQFIFQYYEEEERQRGNFPDRFSGHQFPNYSSELNVNALLLGDSALYLCASSEGQQETQYFGPGTRLLVL.

The rearrangement links TRBV29-1 to TRBJ2-7, with TRBD2 as a possible D gene (5 bases). The CDR3 length is 11 residues. V lost 6 bases and J 2 bases, leaving 8 bases between the germline ends. CDR1 and CDR2 (germline): SQVTM, ANQGSEA. In nucleotides, the CDR3 is TGCAGCGTCGTGACTACCTACGAGCAGTACTTC. It codes for CSVVTTYEQYF.

The table lists this clone with a few counts. V gene TRBV4-1 combines with J gene TRBJ2-3; D gene unclear. The V gene lost 3 bases and the J gene lost 0 bases, with 7 bases spanning the gap. Looked up from germline, CDR1 is MGHRA and CDR2 is YSYEKL. The CDR3 has 14 amino acids. CDR3 residues: CASSHLGSTDTQYF. CDR3 DNA: TGCGCCAGCAGCCACCTAGGGAGCACAGATACGCAGTATTTT.

This chain joins TRBV19 and TRBJ1-4; a possible D gene is TRBD1 (5 bases). V shed 6 bases and J shed 3 bases, with 17 bases lying between them. CDR1 LNHDA and CDR2 SQIVND come from the germline V gene (reference sequence). The CDR3 extends over 16 amino acids. Written as DNA, the CDR3 is TGTGCCAGTAGCCCCCGAAGACAGCAGCCTAATGAAAAACTGTTTTTT. Translation gives CASSPRRQQPNEKLFF.

This chain connects TRBV6-5 to TRBJ1-2; no clear D gene. V lost 8 bases and J lost 0, with 7 bases in between. The V gene's germline CDR1 is MNHEY and CDR2 SVGAGI. There are 12 residues in the CDR3. The CDR3 DNA follows: TGTGCCAGCCGGAGCTCTAACTATGGCTACACCTTC. Translation: CASRSSNYGYTF.

The J gene is TRBJ2-1, the V gene TRBV4-1, with D perhaps TRBD1 or TRBD2 (6 bases each). V was trimmed by 1 base and J by 5 bases, leaving 12 bases between them. Germline V gene lookup returns CDR1 MGHRA and CDR2 YSYEKL. The CDR3 loop spans 15 amino acids. For the CDR3, the DNA is TGCGCCAGCAGCCAAGGGAGGGGGTTCGACAATGAGCAGTTCTTC. Protein sequence: CASSQGRGFDNEQFF.

This chain uses TRBV3-1 (or the pseudogene TRBV3-2) with TRBJ2-3, with 12 bases matching TRBD2. The CDR3 runs to 15 residues. Germline lookup yields CDR1 LGHDT and CDR2 YNNKEL (reference sequence). V lost 1 base to trimming and J lost 7 bases; unmatched junction nucleotides: 3. Here the CDR3 reads CASSQASGRGNTQYF. DNA for the CDR3: TGTGCCAGCAGCCAAGCTAGCGGGAGGGGTAATACGCAGTATTTT.

The rearrangement joins TRBV19 to TRBJ2-7; 10 bases match TRBD1. The CDR3 extends over 13 amino acids. Germline V lookup: CDR1 LNHDA, CDR2 SQIVND (reference sequence). Germline trimming cut 6 bases from V and 5 bases from J; bases unmatched to any gene: 4. The CDR3 loop reads CASSRDRGNEQYF. The DNA for the CDR3 is TGTGCCAGTAGCCGGGACAGGGGAAACGAGCAGTACTTC.

This chain links TRBV13 with TRBJ2-1; TRBD2 agrees at 13 bases. The J segment lost 8 bases and the V segment lost 5 bases, leaving 9 bases of the junction unmatched. Germline V gives CDR1 PRHDT, CDR2 FYEKMQ (reference sequence). This CDR3 spans 16 amino acids. Written as DNA, the CDR3 is TGTGCCAGCAGCCCTCCACTAGCGGGAGGGGCGGATGAGCAGTTCTTC. This sequence encodes CASSPPLAGGADEQFF.

V gene TRBV7-8 combines with J gene TRBJ2-6, with D hard to call. The CDR3 runs 17 residues. Germline CDR1 is SGHVS and CDR2 is FQNEAQ. Between the trimmed V and J ends, which lost 5 bases and 0 bases, there was a span of 14 bases. CDR3 nucleotides: TGTGCCAGCAGCCAAGAGTGGACGGCCTCTGGGGCCAACGTCCTGACTTTC. Translating it yields CASSQEWTASGANVLTF. Supplemented by reference TRBV7-8 and TRBJ2-6, the full variable domain reads GAGVSQSPRYKVAKRGQDVALRCDPISGHVSLFWYQQALGQGPEFLTYFQNEAQLDKSGLPSDRFFAERPEGSVSTLKIQRTQQEDSAVYLCASSQEWTASGANVLTFGAGSRLTVL.

This clone has a handful of counts. The genes are TRBV5-1 and TRBJ2-1, with 9 bases lining up with TRBD1. This CDR3 has 15 residues. V lost 2 bases to trimming and J lost 7 bases; unmatched junction nucleotides: 7. Germline V gene sequence: CDR1 SGHRS, CDR2 YFSETQ. CDR3: CASSLGTGGRNEQFF. CDR3 nucleotides: TGCGCCAGCAGCTTAGGTACAGGGGGCAGGAATGAGCAGTTCTTC.

The chain is built from TRBV3-1 (or the pseudogene TRBV3-2) and TRBJ2-1; D uncertain. Deletions cut 1 base from V and 6 bases from J, with 7 bases between. Germline CDR1 LGHDT, CDR2 YNNKEL (reference sequence). The CDR3 runs to 13 residues. The CDR3 reads CASSQGLPNEQFF. CDR3 bases: TGTGCCAGCAGCCAAGGACTCCCCAATGAGCAGTTCTTC.

The genes are TRBV3-1 (or the pseudogene TRBV3-2) and TRBJ2-3; 9 bases are a match to TRBD2. Germline V gene data show CDR1 as LGHDT and CDR2 as YNNKEL (reference sequence). The CDR3 has 16 amino acids. The trim removed 5 bases at V and 1 base at J, leaving 7 bases unmatched. The CDR3 DNA sequence: TGTGCCAGCAGCTTCGATAGCGGGAGAGGCACAGATACGCAGTATTTT. This encodes CASSFDSGRGTDTQYF.